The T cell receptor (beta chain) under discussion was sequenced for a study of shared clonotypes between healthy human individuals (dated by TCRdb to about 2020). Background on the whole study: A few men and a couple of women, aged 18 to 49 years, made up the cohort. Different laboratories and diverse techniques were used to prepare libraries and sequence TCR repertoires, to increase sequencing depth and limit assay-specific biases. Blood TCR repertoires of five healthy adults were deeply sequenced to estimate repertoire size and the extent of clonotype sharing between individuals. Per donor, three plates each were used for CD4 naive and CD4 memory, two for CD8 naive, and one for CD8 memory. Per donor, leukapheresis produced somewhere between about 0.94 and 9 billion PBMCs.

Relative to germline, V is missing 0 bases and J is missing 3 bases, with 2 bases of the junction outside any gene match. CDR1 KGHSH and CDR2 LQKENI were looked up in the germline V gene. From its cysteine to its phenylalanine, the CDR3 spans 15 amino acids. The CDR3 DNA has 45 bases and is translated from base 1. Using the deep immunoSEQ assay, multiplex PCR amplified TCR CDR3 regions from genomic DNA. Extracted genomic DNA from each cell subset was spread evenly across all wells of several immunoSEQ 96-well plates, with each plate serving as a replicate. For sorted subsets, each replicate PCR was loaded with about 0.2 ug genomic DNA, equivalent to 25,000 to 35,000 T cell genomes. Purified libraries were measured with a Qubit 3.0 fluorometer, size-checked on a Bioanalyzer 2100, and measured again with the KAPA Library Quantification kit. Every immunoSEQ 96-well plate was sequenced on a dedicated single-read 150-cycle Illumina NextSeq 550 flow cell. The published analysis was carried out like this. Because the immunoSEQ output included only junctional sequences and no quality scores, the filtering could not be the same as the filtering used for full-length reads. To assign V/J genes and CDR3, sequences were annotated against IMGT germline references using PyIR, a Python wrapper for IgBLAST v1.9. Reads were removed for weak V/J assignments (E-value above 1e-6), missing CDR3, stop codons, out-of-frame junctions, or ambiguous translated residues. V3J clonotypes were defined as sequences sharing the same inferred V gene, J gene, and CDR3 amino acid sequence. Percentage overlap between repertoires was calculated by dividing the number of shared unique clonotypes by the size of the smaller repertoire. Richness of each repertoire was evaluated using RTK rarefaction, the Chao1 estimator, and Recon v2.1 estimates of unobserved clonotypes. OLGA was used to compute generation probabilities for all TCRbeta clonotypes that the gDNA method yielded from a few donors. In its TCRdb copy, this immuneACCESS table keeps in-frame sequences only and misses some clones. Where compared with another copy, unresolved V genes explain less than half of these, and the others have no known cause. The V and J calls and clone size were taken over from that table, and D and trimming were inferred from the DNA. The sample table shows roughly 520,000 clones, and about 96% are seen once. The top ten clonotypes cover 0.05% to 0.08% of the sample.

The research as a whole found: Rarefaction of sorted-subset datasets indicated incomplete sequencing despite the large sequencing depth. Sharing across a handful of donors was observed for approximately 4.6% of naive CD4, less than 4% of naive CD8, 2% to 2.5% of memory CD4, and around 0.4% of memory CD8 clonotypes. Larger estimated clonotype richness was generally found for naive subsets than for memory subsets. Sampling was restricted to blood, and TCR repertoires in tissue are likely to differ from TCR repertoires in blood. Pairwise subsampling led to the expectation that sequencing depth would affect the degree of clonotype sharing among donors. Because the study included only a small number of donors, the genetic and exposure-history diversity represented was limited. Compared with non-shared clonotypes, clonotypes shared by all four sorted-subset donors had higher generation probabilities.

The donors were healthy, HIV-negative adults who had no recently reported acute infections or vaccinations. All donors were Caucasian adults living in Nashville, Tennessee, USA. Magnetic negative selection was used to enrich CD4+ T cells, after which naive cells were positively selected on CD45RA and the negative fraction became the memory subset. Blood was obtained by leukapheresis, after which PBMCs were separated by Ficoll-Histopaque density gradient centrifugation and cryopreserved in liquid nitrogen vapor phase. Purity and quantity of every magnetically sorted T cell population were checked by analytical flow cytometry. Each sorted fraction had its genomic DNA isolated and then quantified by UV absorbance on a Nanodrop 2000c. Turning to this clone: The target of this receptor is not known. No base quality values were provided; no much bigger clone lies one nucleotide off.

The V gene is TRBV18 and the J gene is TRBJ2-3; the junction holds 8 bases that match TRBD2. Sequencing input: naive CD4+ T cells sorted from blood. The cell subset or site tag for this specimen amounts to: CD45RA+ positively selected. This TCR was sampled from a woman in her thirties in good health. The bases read TGTGCCAGCTCACCACCTAGCGGGACGACAGATACGCAGTATTTT. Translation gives CASSPPSGTTDTQYF.